These T cell receptor beta chains were read from a single sample in a study of control samples from healthy donors and cancer patients. Clones were sequenced by immunoSEQ multiplex PCR, and TCRdb holds only the in-frame ones, with some missing. This table has about 54,000 clones, nearly 96% appearing once. Sequences were obtained from blood. The receptors stem from a woman aged 25-40 years in good health. Each CDR3 is given with its conserved first and last residue. Each record gives: CDR3 DNA, CDR3 protein, clone size, J gene, D gene, V gene. The D gene is left open where the match is weak. Clone size is shown for a subset of rows, as once, few, many or a class of expanded clone.

DNA: TGCAGCGTTGAAGGGGGGGGTGGAAACACCATATATTTT
CDR3: CSVEGGGGNTIYF
size: few
J: TRBJ1-3
D: -
V: TRBV29-1

DNA: TGTGCCAGCAGTCCGCGGGGGGGGCGGGATTACGAGCAGTACTTC
CDR3: CASSPRGGRDYEQYF
size: -
J: TRBJ2-7
D: TRBD2
V: TRBV28

DNA: TGTGCCAGCAGTCCAAGGACAGGGTCCAATGAGCAGTTCTTC
CDR3: CASSPRTGSNEQFF
size: -
J: TRBJ2-1
D: TRBD1
V: TRBV2

DNA: TGCGCCAGCAGCCCCGTAGACGGGGGCACAGATACGCAGTATTTT
CDR3: CASSPVDGGTDTQYF
size: -
J: TRBJ2-3
D: -
V: TRBV5-1

DNA: TGTGCCAGTAGGCAGACGACAGGGGGTTACGAGCAGTACTTC
CDR3: CASRQTTGGYEQYF
size: -
J: TRBJ2-7
D: TRBD1
V: TRBV19

DNA: TGCAGCGTTGGGAAGTTAGCGGGAGGGGGTTACGAGCAGTACTTC
CDR3: CSVGKLAGGGYEQYF
size: -
J: TRBJ2-7
D: TRBD2
V: TRBV29-1

DNA: TGTGCCAGCAGTTTATCCAGGGGCGAGCAGTACTTC
CDR3: CASSLSRGEQYF
size: few
J: TRBJ2-7
D: -
V: TRBV28

DNA: TGTGCCAGCAGCCAAGGGGGAAGGGGCTACACCTTC
CDR3: CASSQGGRGYTF
size: -
J: TRBJ1-2
D: -
V: TRBV3-1/TRBV3-2

DNA: TGCGCCAGCAGCTTGGGGCATACAGGGGGCCCAAGCAATGAGCAGTTCTTC
CDR3: CASSLGHTGGPSNEQFF
size: -
J: TRBJ2-1
D: TRBD1
V: TRBV5-1

DNA: TGTGCCAGCAGTTTATCCAGCGGTTCCTACGAGCAGTACTTC
CDR3: CASSLSSGSYEQYF
size: -
J: TRBJ2-7
D: -
V: TRBV27

DNA: TGTGCCTTGCGGAGGGGAGACGGCCCCGGGGAGCTGTTTTTT
CDR3: CALRRGDGPGELFF
size: -
J: TRBJ2-2
D: -
V: TRBV30

DNA: TGTGCCAGCAGCTTGCAGGGAGACACCGGGGAGCTGTTTTTT
CDR3: CASSLQGDTGELFF
size: -
J: TRBJ2-2
D: -
V: TRBV5-4

DNA: TGTGCCAGCAGGCCGGGGAGGTACGAAAAACTGTTTTTT
CDR3: CASRPGRYEKLFF
size: -
J: TRBJ1-4
D: -
V: TRBV2

DNA: TGTGCCAGCAGCCCGGGATTAGAGACCTACGAGCAGTACTTC
CDR3: CASSPGLETYEQYF
size: -
J: TRBJ2-7
D: -
V: TRBV28

DNA: TGCGCCAGCAGCCAGGGAAACTATGGCTACACCTTC
CDR3: CASSQGNYGYTF
size: -
J: TRBJ1-2
D: -
V: TRBV4-1

DNA: TGTGCCAGCAGACTACAGGGGGCCTTGAACACTGAAGCTTTCTTT
CDR3: CASRLQGALNTEAFF
size: few
J: TRBJ1-1
D: TRBD1
V: TRBV6-5

DNA: TGTGCCAGCAGCCTGGACAATGAGCAGTTCTTC
CDR3: CASSLDNEQFF
size: -
J: TRBJ2-1
D: -
V: TRBV28

DNA: TGTGCCAGCAGTTTATCTGGGGCCTTCCGGCCCCAGCATTTT
CDR3: CASSLSGAFRPQHF
size: -
J: TRBJ1-5
D: -
V: TRBV28

DNA: TGTGCCTGGAGTCTACTAGCGGGAGCAACAGATACGCAGTATTTT
CDR3: CAWSLLAGATDTQYF
size: -
J: TRBJ2-3
D: TRBD2
V: TRBV30

DNA: TGTGCCAGCAGCGTAGGGGTACAGGGGAGCTACAATGAGCAGTTCTTC
CDR3: CASSVGVQGSYNEQFF
size: -
J: TRBJ2-1
D: TRBD1
V: TRBV9

DNA: TGTGCCAGTAGTGGCCCAGGGGGCTTCGGAAACACCATATATTTT
CDR3: CASSGPGGFGNTIYF
size: -
J: TRBJ1-3
D: TRBD1
V: TRBV19

DNA: TGTGCCAGCAGCTTAGAAGCAGGGCCCGCGGCTTTCTTT
CDR3: CASSLEAGPAAFF
size: -
J: TRBJ1-1
D: -
V: TRBV7-8

DNA: TGTGCCAGCAAAGGGGGCGGGAGTAGTGATGAGCAGTTCTTC
CDR3: CASKGGGSSDEQFF
size: -
J: TRBJ2-1
D: -
V: TRBV6-6

DNA: TGTGCCTGGAGTGTACGAGAGTTGGAGACCCAGTACTTC
CDR3: CAWSVRELETQYF
size: -
J: TRBJ2-5
D: -
V: TRBV30

DNA: TGTGCCAGCAGTCGCTGGGAGGGATATGGCTACACCTTC
CDR3: CASSRWEGYGYTF
size: -
J: TRBJ1-2
D: -
V: TRBV27

DNA: TGCACCAGCAGCCATCATCCCTGCGGGAGTTCCTACGAGCAGTACTTC
CDR3: CTSSHHPCGSSYEQYF
size: -
J: TRBJ2-7
D: -
V: TRBV1

DNA: TGCGCCAGCAGCGACCCCGGGACTAGCGGGAGAGGGGAGCAGTTCTTC
CDR3: CASSDPGTSGRGEQFF
size: -
J: TRBJ2-1
D: TRBD2
V: TRBV10-2

DNA: TGTGCCAGCAGTGTGGGACAGGTTATCACTGAAGCTTTCTTT
CDR3: CASSVGQVITEAFF
size: -
J: TRBJ1-1
D: TRBD1
V: TRBV2

DNA: TGTGCCAGCAGCTTAGCGGTTAGCGGGAACACCGGGGAGCTGTTTTTT
CDR3: CASSLAVSGNTGELFF
size: -
J: TRBJ2-2
D: -
V: TRBV7-6

DNA: TGTGCCAGCAGCTGGACCGGGACAGGGGGCTTTCTTGGCTACACCTTC
CDR3: CASSWTGTGGFLGYTF
size: -
J: TRBJ1-2
D: TRBD1
V: TRBV7-9

DNA: TGTGCCAGCAGCCCGTCGGAGGCTGAGCAGTTCTTC
CDR3: CASSPSEAEQFF
size: -
J: TRBJ2-1
D: -
V: TRBV14

DNA: TGTGCCAGTAGTAGACTAGAAGGGTTCCAAGAGACCCAGTACTTC
CDR3: CASSRLEGFQETQYF
size: -
J: TRBJ2-5
D: -
V: TRBV19

DNA: TGTGCCAGCAGCTCCGGGACAGGGACCTACACCTTC
CDR3: CASSSGTGTYTF
size: -
J: TRBJ1-2
D: TRBD1
V: TRBV7-9

DNA: TGTGCCAGCAGCGTCAGGGAACGGGCTGAAAAACTGTTTTTT
CDR3: CASSVRERAEKLFF
size: -
J: TRBJ1-4
D: -
V: TRBV7-8

DNA: TGTGCCAGCAGTTACTCGACACTAGATGGCACAGATACGCAGTATTTT
CDR3: CASSYSTLDGTDTQYF
size: -
J: TRBJ2-3
D: -
V: TRBV6-6

DNA: TGCGCCAGCAGCCAAGAGGGGCCACAGTTGAACACTGAAGCTTTCTTT
CDR3: CASSQEGPQLNTEAFF
size: few
J: TRBJ1-1
D: -
V: TRBV4-1

DNA: TGCGCCAGCAGCCAAGGGGGGGAGACTAATTCACCCCTCCACTTT
CDR3: CASSQGGETNSPLHF
size: -
J: TRBJ1-6
D: -
V: TRBV4-1

DNA: TGTGCCAGCAGTTTCGGCGACTACGAGCAGTACTTC
CDR3: CASSFGDYEQYF
size: -
J: TRBJ2-7
D: -
V: TRBV28

DNA: TGTGCCAGCACCGGTCGGGGGACCAGGGTAGACAATGAGCAGTTCTTC
CDR3: CASTGRGTRVDNEQFF
size: -
J: TRBJ2-1
D: -
V: TRBV28

DNA: TGTGCCAGTGGTTCGCGGGAGCAGTTCTTC
CDR3: CASGSREQFF
size: -
J: TRBJ2-1
D: -
V: TRBV19

DNA: TGTGCCAGCAGCTCGCGTCCCGGGACAGGGGGCTGGGAGACCCAGTACTTC
CDR3: CASSSRPGTGGWETQYF
size: -
J: TRBJ2-5
D: TRBD1
V: TRBV7-2

DNA: TGTGCCAGCACTCAAGCCCAGGGGAAGAATTCACCCCTCCACTTT
CDR3: CASTQAQGKNSPLHF
size: -
J: TRBJ1-6
D: -
V: TRBV28

DNA: TGCAGCGTACTAGCGGGAGAGGTGTTTGAGCAGTACTTC
CDR3: CSVLAGEVFEQYF
size: -
J: TRBJ2-7
D: TRBD2
V: TRBV29-1

DNA: TGTGCCATCAGTGGGGAGACAGGGTACGAGCAGTACTTC
CDR3: CAISGETGYEQYF
size: -
J: TRBJ2-7
D: TRBD1
V: TRBV10-3

DNA: TGTGCCAGCAGCCAAGCAGGGAACACCTACGAGCAGTACTTC
CDR3: CASSQAGNTYEQYF
size: -
J: TRBJ2-7
D: -
V: TRBV7-2

DNA: TGTGCCAGCAGACCTGACAGGGTGACGAACACTGAAGCTTTCTTT
CDR3: CASRPDRVTNTEAFF
size: -
J: TRBJ1-1
D: TRBD1
V: TRBV6-5

DNA: TGCAGCGCCTGTTGGGGATCCTACGAGCAGTACTTC
CDR3: CSACWGSYEQYF
size: -
J: TRBJ2-7
D: -
V: TRBV29-1

DNA: TGTGCCAGCAGCCCGGGAGGGGACACCGGGGAGCTGTTTTTT
CDR3: CASSPGGDTGELFF
size: once
J: TRBJ2-2
D: TRBD2
V: TRBV4-2

DNA: TGTGCCACCAGGGGGGCAACAGGGAGCGAGCAGTACTTC
CDR3: CATRGATGSEQYF
size: -
J: TRBJ2-7
D: -
V: TRBV24-1

DNA: TGTGCCACCAGTGATAAAACAGGGGGTGAGGAGACCCAGTACTTC
CDR3: CATSDKTGGEETQYF
size: -
J: TRBJ2-5
D: TRBD1
V: TRBV24-1

DNA: TGTGCCAGCAGTCTCACAGGGAACACTGAAGCTTTCTTT
CDR3: CASSLTGNTEAFF
size: -
J: TRBJ1-1
D: -
V: TRBV6-5

DNA: TGTGCCGGCGGGTACCAAAACCGAAGGGTGCAGTACTTC
CDR3: CAGGYQNRRVQYF
size: -
J: TRBJ2-7
D: -
V: TRBV2

DNA: TGTGCCAGCAGAATCGGGACAGGCCCCTACGAGCAGTACTTC
CDR3: CASRIGTGPYEQYF
size: once
J: TRBJ2-7
D: TRBD1
V: TRBV11-2

DNA: TGTGCCAGCAGCCCCCCCGGGACTAGCGGGAGTGGGACCCAGTACTTC
CDR3: CASSPPGTSGSGTQYF
size: once
J: TRBJ2-5
D: TRBD2
V: TRBV3-1/TRBV3-2